This record concerns one T cell receptor beta chain sequence. This sample was taken from a study of T cell responses to AZD1222 COVID-19 vaccine. The CDR3 consists of 15 residues. Germline loops: CDR1 KGHDR, CDR2 SFDVKD. Trimming removed 4 bases at V and 1 base at J, with 11 bases between. The table came from immunoSEQ multiplex PCR; TCRdb's copy has only in-frame clones and leaves some out. The table lists 130,000 to 150,000 clones, around nine tenths of them singletons. The chain recombines TRBV24-1 with TRBJ2-3; the D gene could be TRBD1 or TRBD2 (5 bases each). Sequenced material: peripheral blood, taken on day 0 of AZD1222 vaccination. The TCR comes from an adult in good health. CDR3 in amino acids: CATSEGRRGTDTQYF. The CDR3 bases are TGTGCCACCAGTGAGGGACGTCGGGGCACAGATACGCAGTATTTT.